The text below deals with one TCR beta chain. What it binds is unknown. This specimen belongs to a study of beta chain features in type 1 diabetes. Background on the study: Patients looked much like healthy donors when it came to age, gender and cell yields. Points from the study as a whole: Among all four CD4+ subsets, Type 1 diabetes patients had TCRB CDR3s that were moderately but significantly shorter.

Investigators reverse transcribed all isolated RNA, so they sequenced expressed TCRB transcripts. Sequenced by immunoSEQ multiplex PCR; TCRdb stores in-frame clones only, minus some. The sample holds more than 550,000 clones, around 15% seen once. Material: naive CD4+ T cells from blood. This TCR came from a man younger than 35 with type 1 diabetes.

CDR3 region: CACPVKSGTNTEAFF. The CDR3 nucleotides read TGTGCCTGCCCAGTGAAGTCAGGGACTAACACTGAAGCTTTCTTT. This chain joins TRBV30 and TRBJ1-1; D perhaps matches TRBD1 (5 bases). Germline-derived CDR1 and CDR2 are GTSNPN and SVGIG (reference sequence). Trimming left V 6 bases short and J 2 bases short, with 19 bases between. This CDR3 has 15 residues.